This T cell receptor (beta chain) was profiled in a study of identical twins (dated by TCRdb to 2016 to 2018). A note on the overall study: To test whether fetal clonotypes persist, the study used deep sequencing on TCR alpha and beta repertoires from monozygotic twins, unrelated adults of various ages, and cord blood. To rule out contamination, the twin experiments were replicated at different times with different library preparation protocols.

The CDR3 runs 14 amino acids, cysteine and phenylalanine included. CDR3 DNA is the only sequence kept; it has 42 bases, read in frame from the first base. CDR1 and CDR2 (SGHTA, FQGNSA) derive from the germline V gene. The V end loses 0 bases and the J end loses 4 bases, and a stretch of 8 bases separates them. The library was built by means of 5' RACE. The listed sequencing device is Illumina HiSeq 2000. Template switching introduced a universal primer binding site; the final cDNA contained a unique molecular identifier, enabling accurate counting of TCR cDNA molecules. First-strand cDNA for TCR alpha and beta chains was synthesized from specific primers in the conserved constant-segment region. Each cDNA library was double barcoded, with a SMART-Mk sample barcode plus Illumina barcodes, to control for contamination. TruSeq adapter sequences, together with Illumina sample barcodes, were added in two successive PCR steps. The Illumina HiSeq platform was used with custom primers to sequence TCR alpha and beta cDNA libraries. The study's processing was this. MiGEC was used to process raw reads and extract unique molecular identifiers, and MiXCR was used to find CDR3 positions. For each individual, recombination models were inferred using an EM algorithm with the repgenHMM and IGoR tools. Shared clonotypes were analyzed with the tcR package in R, and sharing was normalized by the product of cloneset sizes. To study raw recombination free of thymic and clonal selection effects, out-of-frame nonproductive sequences were analyzed. The public reads were quality trimmed at Q25 with fastp and then assembled into clones with MiXCR by TCRdb, keeping productive beta chains. Rows are combined by CDR3 protein, so each entry shows the most common genes and DNA. The V and J calls follow TCRdb's processing rather than the paper's. This sample comprises about 200,000 distinct CDR3 sequences, about 6.7% of them detected only once. The ten largest clones represent 13% to 15% of the sample.

What the authors observed across the whole study: Fewer insertions were carried by abundant cord blood beta clonotypes; a weaker similar trend was observed in young adult naive repertoires, while no such trend was observed in memory repertoires. Invariant T cells such as MAIT and iNKT could partly confound zero-insertion analyses, although diverse VJ usage argued against such confounding for most clonotypes. The excess sharing between twins in beta out-of-frame sequences was weaker because fewer shared sequences reduced the signal-to-noise ratio. Compared with coincidental sharing between unrelated individuals, out-of-frame TCR alpha sequences shared between twins showed an excess of sequences with low generation probability. Out-of-frame TCR alpha sharing in monozygotic twins was systematically underestimated by recombination models, whereas sharing between unrelated individuals was in agreement with the recombination models. Because the same donors could not be followed over many years, the conclusions relied on cross-sectional statistical analysis.

As for this clonotype: Which antigen it targets is not known. No qualities accompany the bases; no much larger clone lies one base away.

Only healthy Caucasian donors were included. The twin cohort comprised three pairs of female monozygotic twins, all aged about 18 to 30 years. CD4+ and CD8+ T cell populations were isolated with positive isolation kits from Invitrogen. These records were also assigned to another study, of T cells expressing NK-cell markers. As that second paper reports: Three sorted T-cell subsets (CD3+CD56+NKG2C+, CD3+CD56+NKG2C- and CD3+CD56-NKG2C+) from 8 or 9 donors had their TCR beta-chain repertoires profiled. Of the eight sequenced donors, seven were found to be HCMV-seropositive and one was found to be HCMV-seronegative. In several experiments an anti-gammadeltaTCR antibody was added to restrict sorting to alphabetaTCR-expressing T cells. In over five donors, the dominant CD3+CD56+NKG2C+ clonotypes were among the top 10 CD8+ clonotypes and accounted for about 1.0-7.5% of CD8+ T cells. Those dominant clonotypes were again the most abundant among CD3+CD56-NKG2C+ cells in several donors, at roughly 25-60.1%. Whether the expanded NKG2C-expressing T cell clones were specific for HCMV antigens was left unclear. Randomly selected healthy volunteers, three men and five women, were used as the eight sequenced donors. HCMV-specific IgG was detected in serum with a commercial ELISA kit to determine HCMV serostatus. MIGEC was used to demultiplex reads and group the reads by UMI, and MiTCR was used to assemble and quantify clonotypes. To remove erroneous sequences, TCR cDNA sequences were retained only when supported by two or more reads. Downstream repertoire analysis used the tcR package, and clonotypes were matched across fractions by CDR3 nucleotide sequence plus V segment. VDJmatch was used to annotate antigen specificity against VDJdb, with one amino acid substitution in CDR3 allowed.

Recombination connected TRBV7-2 to TRBJ2-3; TRBD2 is perhaps the D gene, given 5 matching bases. This receptor was obtained from a woman aged 18-35 years in good health. The sequenced sample consisted of CD8+ T cells sorted from blood. The nucleotide sequence is given as TGTGCCAGCAGCTTAGCGGGAGCTGCAGATACGCAGTATTTT. This is translated as CASSLAGAADTQYF.